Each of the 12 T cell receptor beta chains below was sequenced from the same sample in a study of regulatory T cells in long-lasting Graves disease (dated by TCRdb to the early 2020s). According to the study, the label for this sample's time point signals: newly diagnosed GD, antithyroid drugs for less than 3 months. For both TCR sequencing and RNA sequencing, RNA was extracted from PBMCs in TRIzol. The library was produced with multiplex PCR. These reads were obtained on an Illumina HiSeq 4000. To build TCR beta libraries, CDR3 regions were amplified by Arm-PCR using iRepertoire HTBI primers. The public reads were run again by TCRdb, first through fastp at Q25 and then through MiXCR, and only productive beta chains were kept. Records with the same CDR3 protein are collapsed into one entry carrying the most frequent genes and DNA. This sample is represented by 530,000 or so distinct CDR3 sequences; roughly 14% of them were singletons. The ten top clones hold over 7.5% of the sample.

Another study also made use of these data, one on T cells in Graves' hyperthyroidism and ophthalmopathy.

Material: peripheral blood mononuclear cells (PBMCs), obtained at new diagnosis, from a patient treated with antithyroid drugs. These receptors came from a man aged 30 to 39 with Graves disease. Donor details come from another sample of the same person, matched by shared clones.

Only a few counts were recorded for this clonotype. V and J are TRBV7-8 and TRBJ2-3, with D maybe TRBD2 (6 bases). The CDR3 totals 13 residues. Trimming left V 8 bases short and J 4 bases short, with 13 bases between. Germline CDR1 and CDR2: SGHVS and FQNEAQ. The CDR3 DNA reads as TGTGCCAGCGAGGAGGGCCTGGCAGATACGCAGTATTTT. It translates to CASEEGLADTQYF. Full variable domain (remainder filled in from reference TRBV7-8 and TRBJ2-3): GAGVSQSPRYKVAKRGQDVALRCDPISGHVSLFWYQQALGQGPEFLTYFQNEAQLDKSGLPSDRFFAERPEGSVSTLKIQRTQQEDSAVYLCASEEGLADTQYFGPGTRLTVL.

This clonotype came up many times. This CDR3 is CATSAPGTGNQPQHF. CDR3 bases: TGTGCCACCAGTGCCCCCGGGACAGGGAATCAGCCCCAGCATTTT. The V gene is TRBV24-1, the J gene TRBJ1-5; 9 bases agree with TRBD1. The CDR3 is made up of 15 amino acids. V was clipped by 5 bases and J by 4 bases; unmatched bases: 5. From germline, CDR1 is KGHDR and CDR2 SFDVKD.

The CDR3 DNA sequence: TGTGCCACCAGTGATTTCCGGACAGGGGGCAAGGACATTCAGTACTTC. The encoded protein is CATSDFRTGGKDIQYF. V gene TRBV24-1 combines with J gene TRBJ2-4; 11 bases are shared with TRBD1. Per germline, CDR1 KGHDR and CDR2 SFDVKD. J lost 8 bases, V lost 1 base, and 6 bases had no gene match. This CDR3 region has 16 residues.

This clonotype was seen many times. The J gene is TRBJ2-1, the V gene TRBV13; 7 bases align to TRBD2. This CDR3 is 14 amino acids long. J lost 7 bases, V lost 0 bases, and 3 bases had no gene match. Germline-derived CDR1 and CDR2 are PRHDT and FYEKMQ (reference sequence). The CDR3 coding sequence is TGTGCCAGCAGCTTAGGCGGGAGGCGAAATGAGCAGTTCTTC. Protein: CASSLGGRRNEQFF.

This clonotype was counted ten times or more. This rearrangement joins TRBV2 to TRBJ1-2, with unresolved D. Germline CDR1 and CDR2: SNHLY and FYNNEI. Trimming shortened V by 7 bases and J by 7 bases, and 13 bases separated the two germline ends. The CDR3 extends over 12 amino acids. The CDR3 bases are TGTGCCAGCACTCGGGCCGAGGGTGGCTACACCTTC. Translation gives CASTRAEGGYTF.

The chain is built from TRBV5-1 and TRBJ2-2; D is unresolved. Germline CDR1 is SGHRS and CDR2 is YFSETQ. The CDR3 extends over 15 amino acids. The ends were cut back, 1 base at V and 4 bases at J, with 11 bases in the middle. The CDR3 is CASSLRSRGTGELFF. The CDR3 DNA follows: TGCGCCAGCAGCTTGAGGTCTAGAGGCACCGGGGAGCTGTTTTTT.

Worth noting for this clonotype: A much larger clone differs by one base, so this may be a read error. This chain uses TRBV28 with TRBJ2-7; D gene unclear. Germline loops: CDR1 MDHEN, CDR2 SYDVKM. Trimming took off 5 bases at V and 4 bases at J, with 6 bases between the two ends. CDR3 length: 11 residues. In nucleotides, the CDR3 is TGTGCCAGCAGTGTAAGGTACGAGCAGTACTTC. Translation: CASSVRYEQYF.

The CDR3 DNA reads TGCAGTGCCCGGGACAGGGGGTCGGATACGCAGTATTTT. Amino acid sequence: CSARDRGSDTQYF. The chain has TRBV20-1 and TRBJ2-3, with 11 bases fitting TRBD1. The germline V gene has CDR1 DFQATT and CDR2 SNEGSKA (reference sequence). V shed 6 bases and J 6 bases; nucleotides not matched to a gene: 5. This CDR3 has 13 amino acids.

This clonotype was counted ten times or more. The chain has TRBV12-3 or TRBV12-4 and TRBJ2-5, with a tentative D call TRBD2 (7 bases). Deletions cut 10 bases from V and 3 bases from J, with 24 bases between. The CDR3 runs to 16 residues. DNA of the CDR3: TGTGCCACCCAAGTTGGGGGGGGCCTAGGTGAAGAGACCCAGTACTTC. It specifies CATQVGGGLGEETQYF.

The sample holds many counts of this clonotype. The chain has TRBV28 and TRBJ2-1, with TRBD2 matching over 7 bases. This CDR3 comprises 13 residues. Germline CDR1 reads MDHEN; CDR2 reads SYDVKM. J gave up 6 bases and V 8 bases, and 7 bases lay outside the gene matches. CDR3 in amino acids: CASVRTRVNEQFF. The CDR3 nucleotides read TGTGCCAGCGTAAGGACTAGGGTCAATGAGCAGTTCTTC.

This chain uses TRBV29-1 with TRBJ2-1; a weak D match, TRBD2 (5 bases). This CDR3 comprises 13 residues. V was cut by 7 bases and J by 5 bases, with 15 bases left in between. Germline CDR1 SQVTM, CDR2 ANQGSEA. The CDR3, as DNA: TGCAGCGGGTTGGGAGTCACAAACAATGAGCAGTTCTTC. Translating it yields CSGLGVTNNEQFF.

In DNA, the CDR3 is TGCGCCAGCAGCCCTTACCGACTAGCGGGCACAGATACGCAGTATTTT. As protein: CASSPYRLAGTDTQYF. This sequence joins TRBV5-1 and TRBJ2-3; 9 bases line up with TRBD2. Germline values: CDR1 SGHRS, CDR2 YFSETQ. J gave up 1 base and V 4 bases, and 7 bases lay outside the gene matches. The CDR3 is made up of 16 amino acids. The complete variable domain, with remaining parts taken from reference TRBV5-1 and TRBJ2-3, reads KAGVTQTPRYLIKTRGQQVTLSCSPISGHRSVSWYQQTPGQGLQFLFEYFSETQRNKGNFPGRFSGRQFSNSRSEMNVSTLELGDSALYLCASSPYRLAGTDTQYFGPGTRLTVL.